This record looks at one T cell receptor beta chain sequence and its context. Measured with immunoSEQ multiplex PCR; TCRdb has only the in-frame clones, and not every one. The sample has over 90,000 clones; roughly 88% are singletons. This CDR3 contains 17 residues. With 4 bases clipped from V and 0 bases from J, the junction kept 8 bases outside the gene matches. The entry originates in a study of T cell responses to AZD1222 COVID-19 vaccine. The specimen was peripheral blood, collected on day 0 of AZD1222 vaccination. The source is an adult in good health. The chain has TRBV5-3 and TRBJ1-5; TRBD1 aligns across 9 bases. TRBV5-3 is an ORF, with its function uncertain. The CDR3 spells CARSPDRGGYSNQPQHF. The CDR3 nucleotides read TGTGCCAGAAGCCCCGACAGGGGGGGTTATAGCAATCAGCCCCAGCATTTT.